These 16 T cell receptor beta chains were sequenced from one sample in a study of siplizumab effects on memory and regulatory T cells. Assay used: immunoSEQ multiplex PCR; TCRdb lists only in-frame clones, some missing. The sample consists of 90,000 to 130,000 clones, roughly 92% of them appearing once. The source material was CD4+ T cells sorted from blood. These receptors were obtained from a human donor in good health.

This chain joins TRBV27 and TRBJ2-3; the match to TRBD2 covers 12 bases. V was pared by 7 bases and J by 5 bases, with 7 bases of the junction left unmatched. The CDR3 spans 15 residues. The germline V gene has CDR1 MNHEY and CDR2 SMNVEV (reference sequence). The CDR3 sequence: CASTTSGSMGDTQYF. In nucleotides, the CDR3 is TGTGCCAGCACGACTAGCGGGAGTATGGGAGATACGCAGTATTTT.

This clone was detected many times. CDR3 region: CASSDGRGGPTGELFF. The CDR3 nucleotides read TGTGCCAGCAGTGATGGGCGGGGGGGCCCCACCGGGGAGCTGTTTTTT. The chain joins TRBV2 to TRBJ2-2; 9 bases fit TRBD2. Germline V gene lookup returns CDR1 SNHLY and CDR2 FYNNEI. The CDR3 length is 16 residues. V gave up 3 bases and J gave up 4 bases; unmatched junction bases: 6.

CDR3 sequence (DNA): TGTGCCAGCAGCCAAGATCTAGCGGGAGGCCACAATGAGCAGTTCTTC. It codes for CASSQDLAGGHNEQFF. The chain links TRBV4-2 to TRBJ2-1; the match to TRBD2 covers 11 bases. The CDR3 sequence is 16 residues long. J gave up 5 bases and V 0 bases, and 3 bases lay outside the gene matches. Germline V gene data show CDR1 as LGHNA and CDR2 as YNFKEQ.

The gene calls are TRBV18 and TRBJ2-3; D not resolved. There are 12 residues in the CDR3. Germline V gives CDR1 KGHSH, CDR2 LQKENI. Trimming pared 2 bases from V and 8 bases from J, leaving 8 bases between. CDR3 nucleotides: TGTGCCAGCTCACCAACGGTGGGTACGCAGTATTTT. This encodes CASSPTVGTQYF.

This clone was counted between two and nine times. CDR3 in amino acids: CASSLETNQETQYF. DNA of the CDR3: TGCGCCAGCAGCTTGGAAACTAATCAAGAGACCCAGTACTTC. V gene TRBV5-1 combines with J gene TRBJ2-5; D ambiguous. Trimming took off 0 bases at V and 2 bases at J, with 8 bases between the two ends. CDR1 and CDR2 from the germline V gene are SGHRS and YFSETQ. The CDR3 is made up of 14 amino acids. The full variable domain, its missing parts supplied by reference TRBV5-1 and TRBJ2-5, is KAGVTQTPRYLIKTRGQQVTLSCSPISGHRSVSWYQQTPGQGLQFLFEYFSETQRNKGNFPGRFSGRQFSNSRSEMNVSTLELGDSALYLCASSLETNQETQYFGPGTRLLVL.

The rearrangement joins TRBV6-1 to TRBJ2-7; no definite D call. The V end was cut by 7 bases, the J end by 0 bases, with 13 bases between. Germline loops: CDR1 MNHNS, CDR2 SASEGT. This CDR3 region has 14 residues. CDR3 sequence: CASTARKSSYEQYF. The CDR3 DNA reads TGTGCCAGCACGGCGCGAAAAAGCTCCTACGAGCAGTACTTC.

The chain couples TRBV18 to TRBJ2-7; perhaps TRBD2 as D (6 bases). The germline CDR1 and CDR2 sequences are KGHSH and LQKENI. The CDR3 loop spans 16 amino acids. V was clipped by 3 bases and J by 1 base, with 16 bases between them. The CDR3 DNA sequence: TGTGCCAGCTCACCTATATCGGGGGTAGGGTCCTACGAGCAGTACTTC. Its translation: CASSPISGVGSYEQYF.

The V call is TRBV5-4, the J call TRBJ2-1; perhaps TRBD2 as D (6 bases). Germline assignment: CDR1 SGHNT and CDR2 YYREEE (reference sequence). The germline V and J ends were trimmed by 4 bases and 6 bases, with 11 bases remaining between them. There are 13 residues in the CDR3. CDR3 sequence reads: CASSTGRGNEQFF. The CDR3 nucleotides read TGTGCCAGCAGCACGGGGCGGGGCAATGAGCAGTTCTTC.

This chain uses TRBV19 with TRBJ2-5; 12 bases line up with TRBD2. Germline V gives CDR1 LNHDA, CDR2 SQIVND (reference sequence). The V and J ends lost 5 bases and 5 bases, in that order; junction bases with no gene match: 6. This CDR3 is built from 15 residues. The CDR3 spells CASSPRLAGVETQYF. For the CDR3, the DNA is TGTGCCAGTAGTCCGAGACTAGCGGGAGTTGAGACCCAGTACTTC.

The chain has TRBV5-6 and TRBJ1-3; D not resolved. Trimming cost V 4 bases and J 0 bases, with 14 bases left between them. The CDR3 contains 16 residues. Germline V gene data show CDR1 as SGHDT and CDR2 as YYEEEE. In DNA, the CDR3 is TGTGCCAGCAGCCCCATTAAGGAGGGCTCTGGAAACACCATATATTTT. As protein: CASSPIKEGSGNTIYF.

The rearrangement links TRBV5-1 to TRBJ2-1; TRBD1 agrees at 11 bases. Trimming at V came to 4 bases and at J to 2 bases, leaving 2 bases not matched to a gene. The CDR3 sequence is 15 residues long. Germline-derived CDR1 and CDR2 are SGHRS and YFSETQ. The CDR3 DNA is TGCGCCAGCAGCATGGGACAGGGGGCCTACAATGAGCAGTTCTTC. Amino acid sequence: CASSMGQGAYNEQFF.

The chain has TRBV5-1 and TRBJ2-1; possible D gene TRBD1, 6 bases. The CDR3 consists of 14 residues. V was clipped by 1 base and J by 4 bases, with 9 bases between them. Germline lookup yields CDR1 SGHRS and CDR2 YFSETQ. CDR3 coding DNA: TGCGCCAGCAGCTTGACAGGGCCTTACAATGAGCAGTTCTTC. Translating gives CASSLTGPYNEQFF.

The rearrangement uses TRBV18 and TRBJ2-3; D possibly corresponds to TRBD1 (6 bases). The V gene lost 1 base and the J gene lost 2 bases, with 19 bases spanning the gap. The CDR3 runs 18 residues. Germline loops: CDR1 KGHSH, CDR2 LQKENI. The CDR3 protein is CASSPRRQGRVLTDTQYF. DNA for the CDR3: TGTGCCAGCTCACCACGCCGTCAGGGGCGGGTCCTCACAGATACGCAGTATTTT.

The genes are TRBV5-1 and TRBJ1-6; TRBD1 agrees at 7 bases. Germline V gene lookup returns CDR1 SGHRS and CDR2 YFSETQ. CDR3 size: 14 residues. The junction had 1 base not matched to a gene; V was cut back by 2 bases and J by 5 bases. DNA for the CDR3: TGCGCCAGCAGCTTAGGACAGGATAATTCACCCCTCCACTTT. Its translation: CASSLGQDNSPLHF.

In its sample, this clone was seen once. The V gene is TRBV19, the J gene TRBJ2-1; 12 bases align to TRBD2. The V gene's germline CDR1 is LNHDA and CDR2 SQIVND (reference sequence). CDR3 size: 18 residues. With 2 bases clipped from V and 8 bases from J, the junction kept 13 bases outside the gene matches. The CDR3 spells CASSILAGGPRRPYEQFF. CDR3 in DNA: TGTGCCAGTAGTATACTAGCGGGAGGGCCTCGAAGGCCCTATGAGCAGTTCTTC.

The genes are TRBV10-3 and TRBJ1-4, with a possible D match to TRBD1 (5 bases). CDR1 ENHRY and CDR2 SYGVKD come from the germline V gene. Trimming cost V 3 bases and J 4 bases, with 18 bases left between them. The CDR3 covers 17 residues. In DNA form, the CDR3 reads TGTGCCATCAGTGATAGGCGGGCAGGGCGGCATAATGAAAAACTGTTTTTT. This translates into CAISDRRAGRHNEKLFF.